Sequencing of this T cell receptor beta chain was carried out in a study of blood T cells in healthy people across ages. Study-wide results and limits: Measured against age, TCR beta diversity per million T cells decreased in a roughly linear manner.

Alongside a J-beta primer mix, a sample-barcoded 5' primer served in a second PCR lasting about 7 to 12 cycles. TCRdb independently ran MiXCR on the 5' RACE reads; one entry per CDR3 protein. The sample records approximately 790,000 distinct CDR3 sequences, less than 80% being singletons. Germline V lookup: CDR1 MDHEN, CDR2 SYDVKM. The CDR3 extends over 14 amino acids. Trimming left V 3 bases short and J 9 bases short, with 15 bases between. This clonotype showed up many times. Antigen: not known. Source material: blood. The chain uses TRBV28 and TRBJ1-5; no clear D gene. This clonotype was obtained from a young man in good health. The CDR3, as DNA: TGTGCCAGCAGTTTCGTAGGGTCGTATAGGCCCCAGCATTTT. This encodes CASSFVGSYRPQHF.